One and the same sample provided the 26 T cell receptor beta chains below, sequenced in a study of blood T cells in healthy people across ages. The authors ran a second PCR of about 7 to 12 cycles using a sample-barcoded 5' primer and a J-beta primer mix. TCRdb redid the calling of the 5' RACE reads with MiXCR, one entry per CDR3 protein. The repertoire holds 550,000 to 600,000 distinct CDR3 sequences, with approximately 30% as singletons. The sequenced material came from blood. These receptors were taken from a woman between 65 and 79 years old in good health.

The chain joins TRBV9 to TRBJ2-1; TRBD2 matches 7 bases. Trimming removed 4 bases from V and 1 base from J; junction bases left unmatched: 11. From germline, CDR1 is SGDLS and CDR2 YYNGEE. The CDR3 contains 17 residues. CDR3 protein: CASSFRSGAQSYNEQFF. As DNA, the CDR3 is TGTGCCAGCAGCTTCCGGAGCGGGGCCCAATCCTACAATGAGCAGTTCTTC.

This clonotype was recorded a few times. V usage is TRBV7-9 and J usage is TRBJ2-7; D is ambiguous. Trimming took 5 bases from V and 2 from J, leaving 13 bases between them. This CDR3 comprises 14 residues. Germline CDR1 SEHNR, CDR2 FQNEAQ (reference sequence). CDR3 region: CASSPDLGTYEQYF. As DNA, the CDR3 is TGTGCCAGCAGCCCTGACCTGGGAACCTACGAGCAGTACTTC.

This rearrangement joins TRBV3-1 to TRBJ2-2, with TRBD1 matching 9 bases. The J segment lost 5 bases and the V segment lost 5 bases, leaving 6 bases of the junction unmatched. CDR1 is LGHDT, CDR2 YNNKEL, per germline (reference sequence). This CDR3 is 15 amino acids long. The CDR3 reads CASSSWDRATGELFF. For the CDR3, the DNA is TGTGCCAGCAGCTCCTGGGACAGGGCAACCGGGGAGCTGTTTTTT.

This rearrangement joins TRBV7-3 to TRBJ2-4; D uncertain. This CDR3 comprises 13 residues. Trimming left V 0 bases short and J 11 bases short, with 11 bases between. CDR1 and CDR2 from the germline V gene are SGHTA and FQGTGA. In DNA form, the CDR3 reads TGTGCCAGCAGCTTAACGCGAGAAAGCGTTCAGTACTTC. Protein: CASSLTRESVQYF.

This chain joins TRBV7-2 and TRBJ1-1; 8 positions agree with TRBD1. The germline V gene encodes CDR1 SGHTA and CDR2 FQGNSA. CDR3 size: 15 residues. V trimming: 5 bases; J trimming: 2 bases; junction bases outside the gene matches: 7. The CDR3 DNA reads TGTGCCAGCAGCCTCAGACAGGGGATTAACACTGAAGCTTTCTTT. Translating gives CASSLRQGINTEAFF.

The V gene is TRBV7-2, the J gene TRBJ2-1, with D possibly being TRBD2 (6 bases). CDR1 SGHTA and CDR2 FQGNSA come from the germline V gene. The CDR3 covers 17 residues. V dropped 2 bases and J dropped 8 bases, with 22 bases sitting between them. CDR3 bases: TGTGCCAGCAGCTTAAATCTAGGGACTGCCCTTCCCGATGAGCAGTTCTTC. Encoded protein: CASSLNLGTALPDEQFF.

Ten or more counts support this clonotype. V usage is TRBV4-2 and J usage is TRBJ1-4; 9 bases are shared with TRBD1. The J segment lost 6 bases and the V segment lost 2 bases, leaving 4 bases of the junction unmatched. The germline gives CDR1 LGHNA, CDR2 YNFKEQ. This CDR3 is built from 15 residues. CDR3 loop: CASSQSDRGDEKLFF. The CDR3 DNA reads TGTGCCAGCAGCCAATCGGACAGGGGAGATGAAAAACTGTTTTTT.

This clonotype has just a few counts. The chain is built from TRBV20-1 and TRBJ1-2; weak D call: TRBD1 (5 bases). The CDR3 consists of 13 residues. The germline V gene has CDR1 DFQATT and CDR2 SNEGSKA (reference sequence). Trimming removed 6 bases from V and 6 bases from J, with 17 bases in between. The CDR3 here is CSALVARDHGYTF. The CDR3 DNA reads TGCAGTGCCCTTGTAGCCAGGGATCATGGCTACACCTTC.

This chain links TRBV5-1 with TRBJ2-1; no reliable D call. The V gene lost 2 bases and the J gene lost 0 bases, with 12 bases spanning the gap. The CDR3 extends over 16 amino acids. The germline gives CDR1 SGHRS, CDR2 YFSETQ. The CDR3 loop is CASSFLTGISYNEQFF. The DNA of the CDR3 is TGCGCCAGCAGCTTCCTGACTGGGATCTCCTACAATGAGCAGTTCTTC.

Details on this clonotype: This is likely a read error, given that the CDR3 carries no conserved phenylalanine or tryptophan at its end. The rearrangement joins TRBV19 to TRBJ1-2; D gene unclear. From germline, CDR1 is LNHDA and CDR2 SQIVND (reference sequence). Trimming removed 5 bases at V and 8 bases at J, with 15 bases between. This CDR3 comprises 13 residues. The CDR3 sequence is CASSSGLSGGYTL. For the CDR3, the DNA is TGTGCCAGTAGTTCGGGCCTCTCAGGAGGCTACACCCTC.

This clonotype was seen more than once but under ten times. The chain links TRBV20-1 to TRBJ2-6; D may correspond to TRBD1 or TRBD2 (5 bases each). V lost 1 base and J lost 3, with 16 bases in between. Germline CDR1 is DFQATT and CDR2 is SNEGSKA (reference sequence). CDR3 length: 17 residues. DNA of the CDR3: TGCAGTGCTAGAGGTGGGCCGGGGCCTAGTGGGGCCAACGTCCTGACTTTC. This gives the protein CSARGGPGPSGANVLTF.

This chain uses TRBV7-2 with TRBJ2-6; TRBD1 or TRBD2 may be the D gene (5 bases each). From germline, CDR1 is SGHTA and CDR2 FQGNSA. The CDR3 extends over 18 amino acids. V was shortened by 6 bases and J by 2 bases, with 20 bases between the two germline ends. CDR3 DNA sequence: TGTGCCAGCAGGCAGGGAGAGAGAACATTTCCTGGGGCCAACGTCCTGACTTTC. Its protein is CASRQGERTFPGANVLTF.

This chain joins TRBV21-1 and TRBJ1-5. TRBV21-1 is a recognized pseudogene. CDR3 length: 15 amino acids. The CDR3: CASSNTGHCNQPQHF. DNA of the CDR3: TGTGCCAGCAGCAATACGGGTCACTGCAATCAGCCCCAGCATTTT.

This clonotype has a single count. The V and J genes are TRBV3-1 and TRBJ2-5; 10 bases map to TRBD2. Germline V lookup: CDR1 LGHDT, CDR2 YNNKEL (reference sequence). With V trimmed by 3 bases and J by 0 bases, 4 bases remained unmatched. This CDR3 has 16 residues. CDR3 loop: CASSHSSGGHQETQYF. The CDR3 DNA sequence: TGTGCCAGCAGCCACTCTAGCGGGGGCCACCAAGAGACCCAGTACTTC.

This clonotype has a handful of counts. This chain uses TRBV29-1 with TRBJ1-1, with a tentative D call TRBD1 (5 bases). The CDR3 runs 14 residues. From germline, CDR1 is SQVTM and CDR2 ANQGSEA. V gave up 7 bases and J gave up 3 bases, with 18 bases separating them. The DNA of the CDR3 is TGCAGCGCCCCGAAGGGGTGGCCCGACACTGAAGCTTTCTTT. Protein: CSAPKGWPDTEAFF.

The V and J genes are TRBV20-1 and TRBJ2-1, with no clear D. Trimming left V 3 bases short and J 7 bases short, with 13 bases between. The length of the CDR3 is 13 residues. The germline gives CDR1 DFQATT, CDR2 SNEGSKA (reference sequence). The CDR3 sequence: CSASSMRGNEQFF. The CDR3 DNA is TGCAGTGCTAGCAGTATGAGAGGAAATGAGCAGTTCTTC.

The chain's CDR3 is CASSRQGPEVLTF. The CDR3 DNA reads as TGTGCCAGCAGCCGACAGGGCCCCGAAGTCCTGACTTTC. The V call is TRBV7-2, the J call TRBJ2-6, with 7 bases identical to TRBD1. Germline CDR1 and CDR2: SGHTA and FQGNSA. CDR3 length equals 13 residues. The V and J ends lost 5 bases and 13 bases, in that order; junction bases with no gene match: 8.

V usage is TRBV5-4 and J usage is TRBJ2-7; 9 nucleotides match TRBD1. The germline V gene encodes CDR1 SGHNT and CDR2 YYREEE (reference sequence). This CDR3 has 15 residues. The V gene end was trimmed by 2 bases and the J gene end by 2 bases; junction bases not matched to a gene: 5. The CDR3 DNA is TGTGCCAGCAGCTTTAAAGGGACAGGGCCCTACGAGCAGTACTTC. Translating gives CASSFKGTGPYEQYF.

This clonotype has at least ten counts. The chain carries TRBV20-1 and TRBJ1-4; possible D gene TRBD1, 5 bases. The V and J ends lost 4 bases and 1 base respectively, with 7 bases between them. From germline, CDR1 is DFQATT and CDR2 SNEGSKA (reference sequence). There are 13 residues in the CDR3. The CDR3 DNA reads TGCAGTGCTACCCAGGGAACTAATGAAAAACTGTTTTTT. Translating it yields CSATQGTNEKLFF.

The CDR3 here is CASSGQGSQETQYF. Written as DNA, the CDR3 is TGTGCCAGCTCGGGACAGGGATCACAAGAGACCCAGTACTTC. This sequence joins TRBV25-1 and TRBJ2-5; 9 nucleotides agree with TRBD1. V was clipped by 8 bases and J by 2 bases; unmatched bases: 6. CDR1 and CDR2 from the germline V gene are MGHDK and SYGVNS. The CDR3 is 14 residues long.

CDR3 DNA sequence: TGTGCCAGCCAGACGGTATGGAGCAATCAGCCCCAGCATTTT. Translated: CASQTVWSNQPQHF. The chain is built from TRBV6-1 and TRBJ1-5; D remains unclear. The V gene lost 8 bases and the J gene lost 1 base, with 12 bases spanning the gap. Germline values: CDR1 MNHNS, CDR2 SASEGT. The CDR3 extends over 14 amino acids.

This chain links TRBV20-1 with TRBJ1-4; no clear D. The V gene's germline CDR1 is DFQATT and CDR2 SNEGSKA (reference sequence). This CDR3 spans 13 amino acids. The V gene lost 4 bases and the J gene lost 4 bases, with 10 bases spanning the gap. CDR3 bases: TGCAGTGCTACCCACCGGGGTAATGAAAAACTGTTTTTT. Its protein product is CSATHRGNEKLFF.

The rearrangement uses TRBV20-1 and TRBJ2-2; no definite D call. The CDR3 sequence is 13 residues long. Germline V gene sequence: CDR1 DFQATT, CDR2 SNEGSKA (reference sequence). The V end lost 1 base, the J end lost 8 bases, and 11 bases lay between the germline ends. CDR3 nucleotide sequence: TGCAGTGCTAGAGTACCGGGTGGAGGGGAGCTGTTTTTT. It encodes CSARVPGGGELFF.

V usage is TRBV29-1 and J usage is TRBJ1-1; 7 bases map to TRBD1. The J segment lost 3 bases and the V segment lost 1 base, leaving 8 bases of the junction unmatched. In germline, CDR1 is SQVTM, CDR2 ANQGSEA. The CDR3 consists of 15 residues. DNA for the CDR3: TGCAGCGTTGAAGTACCAGGGGGTAGGGACACTGAAGCTTTCTTT. The encoded protein is CSVEVPGGRDTEAFF.

Remarks on this clonotype: The junction shows a germline mismatch at one end, possibly a read error. This chain links TRBV3-1 with TRBJ2-5, with a tentative D call TRBD1 (5 bases). The J call is uncertain, as TRBJ2-7 better fits the DNA end. The CDR3 contains 14 residues. CDR1 is LGHDT, CDR2 YNNKEL, per germline (reference sequence). CDR3 sequence: CASSQSGRSYEQYF. For the CDR3, the DNA is TGCGCCAGCAGCCAGTCAGGGCGCTCCTACGAGCAGTACTTC.

This clonotype was found a few times. The chain recombines TRBV7-9 with TRBJ2-1; D assignment may be TRBD1 or TRBD2 (5 bases each). The V and J ends lost 0 bases and 16 bases respectively, with 10 bases between them. The CDR3 has 11 residues. Germline CDR1 and CDR2: SEHNR and FQNEAQ (reference sequence). CDR3: CASSLAGPLFF. As DNA, the CDR3 is TGTGCCAGCAGCTTAGCGGGACCCTTATTCTTC.